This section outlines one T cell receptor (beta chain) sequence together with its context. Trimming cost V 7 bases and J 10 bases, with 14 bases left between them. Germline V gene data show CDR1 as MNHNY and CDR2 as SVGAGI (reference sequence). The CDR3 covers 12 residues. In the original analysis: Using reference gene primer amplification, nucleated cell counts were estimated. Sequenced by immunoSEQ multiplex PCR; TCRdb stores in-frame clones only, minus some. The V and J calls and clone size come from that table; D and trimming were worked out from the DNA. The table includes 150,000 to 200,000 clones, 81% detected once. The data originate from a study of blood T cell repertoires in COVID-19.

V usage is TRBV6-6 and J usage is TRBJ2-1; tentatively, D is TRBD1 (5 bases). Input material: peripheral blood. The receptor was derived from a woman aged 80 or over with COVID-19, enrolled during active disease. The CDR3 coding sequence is TGTGCCAGCAAGACCCTGGACACCGAGCAGTTCTTC. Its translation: CASKTLDTEQFF.